The rows below give T cell receptor beta chains drawn from one sample of a study of blood T cell repertoires in COVID-19. Assay used: immunoSEQ multiplex PCR; TCRdb lists only in-frame clones, some missing. Of fewer than 300,000 clones listed, about nine tenths were seen once; the top ten hold more than 0.95%. The sequenced sample consisted of PBMCs or T cells enriched from blood (not recorded which). Receptors were obtained from a woman aged 25-40 years who had recovered from COVID-19. Each CDR3 is given with its conserved first and last residue. D genes are given only for firm matches. Clone size is given for some rows only: seen once, a few or many times, or a class if the clone is expanded.

CAAHRGTDNQPQHF TGTGCCGCCCACAGGGGGACAGATAATCAGCCCCAGCATTTT TRBJ1-5 TRBD1 TRBV28 -
CASIGSGSTWTGELFF TGTGCCAGCATCGGTAGCGGGAGCACTTGGACCGGGGAGCTGTTTTTT TRBJ2-2 TRBD2 TRBV7-8 -
CASRAGPGANVLTF TGTGCCTCCAGAGCGGGACCCGGGGCCAACGTCCTGACTTTC TRBJ2-6 TRBD2 TRBV7-3 -
CASSPRTSHTGELFF TGTGCCAGCAGCCCCCGGACAAGCCACACCGGGGAGCTGTTTTTT TRBJ2-2 - TRBV2 few
CASSLVGDGAMNTEAFF TGTGCCAGCAGCTTAGTCGGAGATGGGGCAATGAACACTGAAGCTTTCTTT TRBJ1-1 - TRBV7-2 -
CASSSPVNRAAKNIQYF TGTGCCAGCAGTTCACCCGTAAACAGGGCGGCCAAAAACATTCAGTACTTC TRBJ2-4 - TRBV28 -
CASSSPGTGAGANVLTF TGTGCCAGCAGTTCCCCAGGGACAGGGGCCGGGGCCAACGTCCTGACTTTC TRBJ2-6 TRBD1 TRBV27 -
CASRHWGQTSSYEQYF TGTGCCAGCAGACACTGGGGACAGACCAGCTCCTACGAGCAGTACTTC TRBJ2-7 TRBD1 TRBV28 -
CASSEKKNPYEQYF TGTGCCAGCAGTGAGAAGAAGAACCCCTACGAGCAGTACTTC TRBJ2-7 - TRBV5-4 once
CATSDFPPDRGFQETQYF TGTGCCACCAGTGACTTCCCTCCGGACAGGGGGTTCCAAGAGACCCAGTACTTC TRBJ2-5 TRBD1 TRBV24-1 -
CSVEDLRGSYGYTF TGCAGCGTTGAAGATTTAAGGGGTTCCTATGGCTACACCTTC TRBJ1-2 - TRBV29-1 -
CASSESRVSNEQFF TGTGCCAGCAGTGAATCCAGGGTATCGAATGAGCAGTTCTTC TRBJ2-1 - TRBV2 -
CASSSLVFEQFF TGTGCCAGCAGCTCGCTAGTATTTGAGCAGTTCTTC TRBJ2-1 - TRBV7-8 -
CASTMYGILTDTQYF TGTGCCAGCACCATGTACGGGATTCTTACAGATACGCAGTATTTT TRBJ2-3 - TRBV28 once
CASSLSPVEAFF TGTGCCAGCAGCTTATCACCGGTTGAAGCTTTCTTT TRBJ1-1 - TRBV7-9 -
CASSPTTARDTEAFF TGCGCCAGCAGCCCGACGACAGCACGGGACACTGAAGCTTTCTTT TRBJ1-1 - TRBV5-1 -
CASSQANRPLGEQFF TGTGCCAGCAGCCAAGCGAACAGGCCATTGGGTGAGCAGTTCTTC TRBJ2-1 - TRBV3-1/TRBV3-2 -
CASSKSPGGATNEKLFF TGCGCCAGCAGCAAAAGTCCGGGGGGCGCGACTAATGAAAAACTGTTTTTT TRBJ1-4 - TRBV5-1 -
CASSPARGTSGSTDTQYF TGTGCCAGCAGCCCTGCCAGGGGGACTAGCGGGAGCACAGATACGCAGTATTTT TRBJ2-3 TRBD2 TRBV11-3 once
CASSEDRGSNTDTQYF TGCGCCAGCAGCGAGGACAGGGGGTCTAACACAGATACGCAGTATTTT TRBJ2-3 TRBD1 TRBV5-1 -
CASSILQGYSPLHF TGTGCCAGTAGTATCCTTCAGGGGTATTCACCCCTCCACTTT TRBJ1-6 - TRBV19 -
CASSLKGVGQPQHF TGTGCCAGCAGCTTAAAGGGGGTCGGTCAGCCCCAGCATTTT TRBJ1-5 - TRBV11-2 -
CASRGTATDTQYF TGTGCCAGCAGAGGGACAGCCACAGATACGCAGTATTTT TRBJ2-3 TRBD1 TRBV9 -
CASSLRDYEQYF TGTGCCAGCAGTCTCCGAGACTACGAGCAGTACTTC TRBJ2-7 - TRBV6-6 -
CASSPISQGNTEAFF TGTGCCAGCAGCCCCATTTCACAGGGGAACACTGAAGCTTTCTTT TRBJ1-1 - TRBV3-1/TRBV3-2 -
CASNGLFVNNEQFF TGTGCCAGCAATGGACTATTTGTTAACAATGAGCAGTTCTTC TRBJ2-1 - TRBV28 once
CASSLREGQGNQPQHF TGTGCCAGCAGTTTAAGGGAGGGACAGGGCAATCAGCCCCAGCATTTT TRBJ1-5 TRBD1 TRBV27 -
CASSPLAETDTQYF TGTGCCAGCAGTCCCCTAGCTGAGACAGATACGCAGTATTTT TRBJ2-3 - TRBV11-2 -
CASSTSGTNYEQYF TGCGCCAGCAGCACAAGTGGGACTAACTACGAGCAGTACTTC TRBJ2-7 TRBD2 TRBV5-1 -
CATSRLDRDTGELFF TGTGCCACCAGCAGGTTGGACAGGGACACCGGGGAGCTGTTTTTT TRBJ2-2 TRBD1 TRBV15 -
CASSETTGASGNTIYF TGTGCCAGCAGTGAAACCACAGGGGCCTCTGGAAACACCATATATTTT TRBJ1-3 TRBD1 TRBV25-1 once
CASSQNGGTGGQADTQYF TGCGCCAGCAGCCAAAACGGGGGGACGGGAGGGCAGGCAGATACGCAGTATTTT TRBJ2-3 TRBD2 TRBV4-3 -
CLKPGQGNTGELFF TGTCTCAAGCCGGGACAGGGGAACACCGGGGAGCTGTTTTTT TRBJ2-2 TRBD1 TRBV6-4 few
CASSLIQAEAFF TGTGCCAGCAGCTTAATACAAGCTGAAGCTTTCTTT TRBJ1-1 - TRBV7-9 few
CASSPEDRGNYNEQFF TGTGCCAGCAGCCCTGAAGACAGGGGTAACTACAATGAGCAGTTCTTC TRBJ2-1 TRBD1 TRBV13 -
CASSAGPALETQYF TGCGCCAGCAGCGCGGGACCAGCTTTGGAGACCCAGTACTTC TRBJ2-5 - TRBV5-1 -
CASSLGGQDYGYTF TGCGCCAGCAGCTTGGGGGGACAGGACTATGGCTACACCTTC TRBJ1-2 TRBD1 TRBV5-1 -
CSVEHRLAKNIQYF TGCAGCGTTGAGCACAGGCTAGCCAAAAACATTCAGTACTTC TRBJ2-4 - TRBV29-1 -
CASSFSRIAKNIQYF TGCGCCAGCAGCTTCTCGAGAATAGCCAAAAACATTCAGTACTTC TRBJ2-4 - TRBV5-1 -
CASSLLGQGLNEQFF TGCGCCAGCAGCTTGTTGGGACAGGGCTTGAATGAGCAGTTCTTC TRBJ2-1 TRBD1 TRBV5-1 once
CASSLEGHSSGNTIYF TGTGCCAGCAGCTTAGAGGGACACAGCTCTGGAAACACCATATATTTT TRBJ1-3 - TRBV7-2 -
CASRRAGLMNTEAFF TGTGCCAGCAGGCGGGCAGGACTCATGAACACTGAAGCTTTCTTT TRBJ1-1 - TRBV28 once
CASSIFRGSYEQYF TGTGCCAGCAGTATATTCAGGGGCTCCTACGAGCAGTACTTC TRBJ2-7 - TRBV7-9 -
CASSLPRTSGLYEQFF TGTGCCAGCAGCTTACCCCGGACTAGCGGTCTATATGAGCAGTTCTTC TRBJ2-1 TRBD2 TRBV7-9 -
CASSQGFYTEAFF TGTGCCAGCAGCCAAGGTTTCTACACTGAAGCTTTCTTT TRBJ1-1 - TRBV3-1/TRBV3-2 -
CASITSSDTQYF TGTGCCAGCATTACTAGCTCAGATACGCAGTATTTT TRBJ2-3 - TRBV28 -
CASSLSWEVQPQHF TGTGCCAGCAGCTTATCGTGGGAGGTTCAGCCCCAGCATTTT TRBJ1-5 - TRBV7-2 -
CAIQESPSSGNTIYF TGTGCCATCCAAGAGTCCCCTAGCTCTGGAAACACCATATATTTT TRBJ1-3 - TRBV10-3 -
CASSVVAGHQETQYF TGTGCCAGCAGCGTAGTGGCGGGACACCAAGAGACCCAGTACTTC TRBJ2-5 - TRBV9 -
CASSQDSQVINYGYTF TGTGCCAGCAGCCAAGATTCTCAGGTGATTAACTATGGCTACACCTTC TRBJ1-2 - TRBV4-2 -
CASSPTSGSSYNEQFF TGTGCCAGCAGCCCGACTAGCGGGAGCTCCTACAATGAGCAGTTCTTC TRBJ2-1 TRBD2 TRBV7-3 -